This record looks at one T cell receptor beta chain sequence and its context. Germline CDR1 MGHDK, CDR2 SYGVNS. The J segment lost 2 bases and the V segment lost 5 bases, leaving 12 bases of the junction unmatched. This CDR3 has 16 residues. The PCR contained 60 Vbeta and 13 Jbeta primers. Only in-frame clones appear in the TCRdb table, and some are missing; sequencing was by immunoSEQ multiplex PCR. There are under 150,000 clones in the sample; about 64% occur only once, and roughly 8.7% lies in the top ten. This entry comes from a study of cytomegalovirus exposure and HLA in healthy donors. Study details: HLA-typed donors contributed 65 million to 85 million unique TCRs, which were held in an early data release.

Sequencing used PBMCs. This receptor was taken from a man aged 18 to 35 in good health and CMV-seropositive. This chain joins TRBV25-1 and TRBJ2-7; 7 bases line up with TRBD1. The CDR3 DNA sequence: TGTGCCAGCAGTAAAAACCGGGACAGCGATCCCTACGAGCAGTACGTC. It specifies CASSKNRDSDPYEQYV.